This T cell receptor (beta chain) was retrieved from a study of cytomegalovirus exposure and HLA in healthy donors. PCR primers comprised 60 Vbeta and 13 Jbeta primers. Assay: immunoSEQ multiplex PCR; the TCRdb copy retains only in-frame clones and omits some. The sample shows about 160,000 clones, about four fifths of them seen only once. Unmatched junction bases numbered 6, after V lost 7 bases and J lost 2 bases. Germline V gene lookup returns CDR1 GTSNPN and CDR2 SVGIG (reference sequence). This CDR3 is 14 amino acids long. The receptor was derived from a woman aged 45-60 years in good health and CMV-seronegative. The chain links TRBV30 to TRBJ2-3; 10 nucleotides agree with TRBD2. Sequenced input: PBMCs. The CDR3 nucleotides read TGTGCCTATACTAGCGGGAAATTCACAGATACGCAGTATTTT. Its protein is CAYTSGKFTDTQYF.